The source of this T cell receptor beta chain is a study of T cells in tuberculosis (dated by TCRdb to between 2018 and 2020). The study in broad terms: In the study, CD1B tetramers and high-throughput TCR immunosequencing were combined to characterize T cells specific for the mycobacterial lipid antigen glucose monomycolate (GMM). IGRA-negative adolescents, IGRA-positive adolescents with latent tuberculosis and adults with active tuberculosis, around nine per group, were compared in a South African clinical cohort. The study at large found these results: Shorter CDR3-alpha lengths in active tuberculosis patients partly drove the smaller NN-distances, and the TCR-beta difference was not statistically significant. Clinical samples were chosen by availability of cryopreserved specimens, and active tuberculosis cases were adults while controls were adolescents. Active tuberculosis TCR-alpha repertoires showed smaller mean NN-distances to GMM-specific TCRs than IGRA-negative controls, suggesting clonal expansion of these TCRs. With the diverse GMM-specific repertoire as input, a classifier achieved roughly 90% accuracy (AUROC around 0.9), whereas GEM motif frequencies as input gave around 69% accuracy.

TCR libraries were generated with the immunoSEQ multiplex PCR assay, using TCR-beta and/or TCR-alpha/delta assays for each sample. Amplified TCR libraries were sequenced on the Illumina high-throughput platform. In the authors' own workflow: Clustering and dimensionality reduction relied on pairwise TCRdist distances among GMM-specific receptors from T cells that were either sorted ex vivo or expanded in vitro. Each clinical repertoire was scored by mean NN-distance, the average TCRdist to the nearest 10% of tetramer-positive reference sequences. GEM TCR motif frequency was calculated as the fraction of unique TCRs that matched known GEM sequences by V/J usage and CDR3 length. Linear discriminant analysis with leave-one-out cross-validation, implemented in scikit-learn, was used to classify active tuberculosis. TCRdb's version of the immuneACCESS table is confined to in-frame rearrangements and falls short of the full clone set. An unresolved V gene accounts for under half of the shortfall where checked; the remainder is of unknown origin. The D gene and trimming were derived from the DNA, and the V and J assignments and clone size from that table. Recorded for this sample are about 35,000 clones; over 85% of them occurred a single time. The ten largest make up roughly 7% of the sample.

The CDR3 runs 14 residues from the cysteine to the phenylalanine. Only the CDR3 part of the read is kept: 42 bases, read in frame from the first base. The V and J ends are trimmed by 4 bases and 2 bases, leaving 13 bases between them. The CDR1 and CDR2 encoded by the germline V gene are SGHRS and YFSETQ. As to this clone: There is no known antigen for this receptor. The record has no base qualities; no much larger clone is one base away.

At study entry, a tuberculin skin test and the QuantiFERON-TB GOLD In-Tube IGRA were used to screen adolescents for latent tuberculosis infection. Immunosequencing was performed on unsorted cryopreserved PBMC and covered some 100,000 T cells per clinical donor on average. Eleven high schools in the Worcester region of the Western Cape, South Africa, served as enrollment sites for adolescents aged 12 to 18 years. Some ten M. tuberculosis-infected adolescents and ten uninfected adolescents, matched for age and sex, were selected. Adolescent PBMC were isolated from freshly drawn heparinized blood by density centrifugation and cryopreserved.

The V and J genes are TRBV5-1 and TRBJ2-7, with TRBD2 as a weak D call on 5 bases. The TCR originated in a donor aged 10 to 29 with latent tuberculosis or without tuberculosis infection. The sequenced material came from PBMCs. The sequenced DNA is TGCGCCAGCAGCCCCCCCGGACTTACCTACGAGCAGTACTTC. Translated, this gives CASSPPGLTYEQYF.